The subject of this entry is one T cell receptor (beta chain). The table came from immunoSEQ multiplex PCR; TCRdb's copy has only in-frame clones and leaves some out. The data contain about 410,000 clones, 90% of them singletons. Participants were aged about 18 to 89 years from around 25 US areas. These data belong to a study of blood T cell repertoires in COVID-19. The source of this sequence is a man aged 18-30 years who had recovered from COVID-19. The sample comprised PBMCs or T cells enriched from blood (not recorded which).

The CDR3 is CASSQDHWGSGDNEQFF. The CDR3 DNA follows: TGTGCCAGCAGCCAAGATCATTGGGGTAGCGGGGACAATGAGCAGTTCTTC. This chain links TRBV3-1 (or the pseudogene TRBV3-2) with TRBJ2-1; 8 bases line up with TRBD2. The CDR3 length is 17 residues. Germline V CDR1 and CDR2: LGHDT, YNNKEL (reference sequence). V lost 0 bases and J lost 5; bases outside the gene matches: 9.